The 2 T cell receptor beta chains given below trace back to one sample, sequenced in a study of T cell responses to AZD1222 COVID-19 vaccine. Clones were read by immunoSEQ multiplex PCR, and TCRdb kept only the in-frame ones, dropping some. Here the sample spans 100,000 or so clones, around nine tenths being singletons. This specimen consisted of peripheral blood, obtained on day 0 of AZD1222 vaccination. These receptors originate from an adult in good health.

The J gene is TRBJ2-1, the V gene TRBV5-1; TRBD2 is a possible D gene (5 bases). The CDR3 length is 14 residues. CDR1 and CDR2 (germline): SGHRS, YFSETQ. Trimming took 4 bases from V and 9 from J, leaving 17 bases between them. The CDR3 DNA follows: TGCGCCAGCAGCCCGGACTCCCCCCCAAGTGAGCAGTTCTTC. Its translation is CASSPDSPPSEQFF.

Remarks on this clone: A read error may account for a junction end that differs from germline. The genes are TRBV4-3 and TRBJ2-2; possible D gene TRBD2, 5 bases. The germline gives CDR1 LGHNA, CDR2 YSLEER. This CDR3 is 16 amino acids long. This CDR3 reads CASSQDSQASDRGAVF. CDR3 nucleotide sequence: TGCGCCAGCAGCCAAGATAGCCAGGCGAGCGACCGGGGAGCTGTTTTT.